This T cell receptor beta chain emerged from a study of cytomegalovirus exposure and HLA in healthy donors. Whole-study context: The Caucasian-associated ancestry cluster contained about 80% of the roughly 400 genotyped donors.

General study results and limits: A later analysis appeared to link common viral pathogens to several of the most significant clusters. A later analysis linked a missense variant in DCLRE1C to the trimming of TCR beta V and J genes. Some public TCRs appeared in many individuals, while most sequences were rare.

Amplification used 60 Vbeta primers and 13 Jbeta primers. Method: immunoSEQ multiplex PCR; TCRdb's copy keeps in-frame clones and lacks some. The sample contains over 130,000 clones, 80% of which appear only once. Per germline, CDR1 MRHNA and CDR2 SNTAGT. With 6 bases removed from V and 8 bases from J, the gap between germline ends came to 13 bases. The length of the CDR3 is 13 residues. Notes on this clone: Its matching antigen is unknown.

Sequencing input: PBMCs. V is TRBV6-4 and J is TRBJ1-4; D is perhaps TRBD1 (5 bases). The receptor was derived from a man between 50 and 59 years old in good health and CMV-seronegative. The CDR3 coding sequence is TGTGCCAGCAGCTCGGAGCGGGGCGAAAAACTGTTTTTT. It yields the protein CASSSERGEKLFF.